This T cell receptor beta chain derives from a study of cytomegalovirus exposure and HLA in healthy donors. Use of 60 Vbeta and 13 Jbeta primers characterized the PCR. The table came from immunoSEQ multiplex PCR; TCRdb's copy has only in-frame clones and leaves some out. The data show around 130,000 clones, over 70% seen once. CDR1 and CDR2 from the germline V gene are SEHNR and FQNEAQ (reference sequence). CDR3 length: 12 amino acids. The junction had 5 bases not matched to a gene; V was cut back by 5 bases and J by 8 bases. Sequencing was done on a sample of PBMCs. The sequence was collected from a woman aged 40 to 49 in good health and CMV-seropositive. The rearrangement uses TRBV7-9 and TRBJ1-1; TRBD1 matches 7 bases. CDR3 sequence: CASSPTRGEAFF. The CDR3 DNA sequence: TGTGCCAGCAGCCCCACCAGGGGGGAAGCTTTCTTT.